The 7 T cell receptor beta chains reported below all come from one sample, sequenced in a study of cytomegalovirus exposure and HLA in healthy donors (dated by TCRdb to about 2017). The method was the immunoSEQ multiplex PCR assay. For the multiplex PCR, a mixture combining 60 forward primers for TCR Vbeta segments and 13 reverse primers for TCR Jbeta segments was used. TCRdb limited this immuneACCESS table to in-frame rearrangements with V and J called. A share of clones is missing; checked studies link under half to unresolved V genes, and the rest is unexplained. Recorded for this sample are approximately 160,000 clones; 65% to 80% of them occurred a single time. 3.1% of the sample is held by the ten biggest clonotypes. The sample taken for sequencing was PBMCs. These receptor sequences come from a woman between 50 and 59 years old in good health and CMV-seropositive.

This chain uses TRBV11-3 with TRBJ2-5; 13 positions agree with TRBD2. The CDR3 totals 16 residues. V lost 1 base to trimming and J lost 2 bases; unmatched junction nucleotides: 1. CDR1 is SGHNT and CDR2 is YENEEA in the germline V gene. The CDR3 coding sequence is TGTGCCAGCAGCTTAGGGGGACTAGCGGGGCAAGAGACCCAGTACTTC. Its protein product is CASSLGGLAGQETQYF.

The rearrangement joins TRBV19 to TRBJ1-2; D is possibly TRBD1 (6 bases). Germline V lookup: CDR1 LNHDA, CDR2 SQIVND (reference sequence). The V end was cut by 6 bases, the J end by 5 bases, with 19 bases between. This CDR3 region has 15 residues. The CDR3: CASSAGAGAVYGYTF. The CDR3 DNA reads TGTGCCAGTAGCGCAGGGGCAGGTGCGGTTTATGGCTACACCTTC.

In its sample, this clone was seen once. The rearrangement links TRBV10-2 to TRBJ1-4, with D possibly TRBD1 on 5 matching bases. Germline V gene sequence: CDR1 WSHSY, CDR2 SAAADI. This CDR3 region has 14 residues. The germline V and J ends were trimmed by 6 bases and 7 bases, with 15 bases remaining between them. CDR3 sequence reads: CASREGRRGEKLFF. CDR3 sequence (DNA): TGCGCCAGCAGGGAGGGACGGAGGGGTGAAAAACTGTTTTTT.

In this sample, this clone turned up a few times. V usage is TRBV7-6 and J usage is TRBJ2-7; possibly TRBD1 for D (6 bases). Trimming shortened V by 5 bases and J by 7 bases, and 18 bases separated the two germline ends. The germline gives CDR1 SGHVS, CDR2 FNYEAQ. The CDR3 covers 14 residues. The CDR3 reads CASSPLGGYGEQYF. The CDR3 bases are TGTGCCAGCAGCCCGCTAGGGGGATACGGGGAGCAGTACTTC.

V and J are TRBV4-3 and TRBJ1-4; D is unresolved. This CDR3 comprises 15 residues. Trimming removed 2 bases from V and 4 bases from J, with 11 bases in between. CDR1 and CDR2 from the germline V gene are LGHNA and YSLEER. CDR3 loop: CASSQSQVYNEKLFF. The CDR3, as DNA: TGCGCCAGCAGCCAATCTCAGGTCTATAATGAAAAACTGTTTTTT.

The V and J genes are TRBV19 and TRBJ1-2; 7 positions match TRBD1. The CDR3 sequence is 16 residues long. With 5 bases clipped from V and 8 bases from J, the junction kept 17 bases outside the gene matches. Germline V gene data show CDR1 as LNHDA and CDR2 as SQIVND (reference sequence). As DNA, the CDR3 is TGTGCCAGTAGTTCCAAGACAGGGACCGCCGCGGGAGGCTACACCTTC. Translating it yields CASSSKTGTAAGGYTF.

The chain couples TRBV7-9 to TRBJ1-1; D possibly corresponds to TRBD1 (5 bases). V lost 3 bases and J 5 bases, leaving 10 bases between the germline ends. This CDR3 is built from 13 residues. CDR1 is SEHNR and CDR2 is FQNEAQ in the germline V gene (reference sequence). For the CDR3, the DNA is TGTGCCAGCAGCTTCGGGGGGATAACTGAAGCTTTCTTT. The encoded protein is CASSFGGITEAFF.